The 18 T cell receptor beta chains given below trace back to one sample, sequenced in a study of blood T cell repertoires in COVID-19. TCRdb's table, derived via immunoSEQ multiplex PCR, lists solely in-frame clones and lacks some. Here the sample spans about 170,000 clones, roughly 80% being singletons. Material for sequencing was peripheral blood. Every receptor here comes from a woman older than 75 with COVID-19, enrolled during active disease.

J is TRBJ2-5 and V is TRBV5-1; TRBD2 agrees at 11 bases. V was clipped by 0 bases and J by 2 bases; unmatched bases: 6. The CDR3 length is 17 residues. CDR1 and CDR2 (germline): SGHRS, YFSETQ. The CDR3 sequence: CASSLGQLAGGQETQYF. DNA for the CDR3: TGCGCCAGCAGCTTGGGTCAGCTAGCGGGGGGACAAGAGACCCAGTACTTC.

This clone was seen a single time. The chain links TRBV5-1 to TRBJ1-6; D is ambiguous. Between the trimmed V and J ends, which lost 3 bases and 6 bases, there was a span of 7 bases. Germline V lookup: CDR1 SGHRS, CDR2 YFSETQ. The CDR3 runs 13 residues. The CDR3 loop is CASSSGGNSPLHF. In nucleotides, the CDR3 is TGCGCCAGCAGCTCGGGTGGTAATTCACCCCTCCACTTT.

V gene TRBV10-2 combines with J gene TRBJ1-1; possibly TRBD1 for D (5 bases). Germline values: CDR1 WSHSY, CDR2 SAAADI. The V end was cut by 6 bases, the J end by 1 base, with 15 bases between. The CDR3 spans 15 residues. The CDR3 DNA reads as TGCGCCAGCAGGGCCCGGGGGGGAGCGAACACTGAAGCTTTCTTT. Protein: CASRARGGANTEAFF.

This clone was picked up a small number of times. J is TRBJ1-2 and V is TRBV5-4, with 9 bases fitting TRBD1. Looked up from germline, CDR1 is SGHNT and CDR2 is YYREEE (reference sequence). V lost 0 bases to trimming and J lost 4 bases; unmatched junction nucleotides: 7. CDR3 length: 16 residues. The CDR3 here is CASSLELGQGGYGYTF. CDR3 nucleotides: TGTGCCAGCAGCTTGGAGTTGGGACAGGGCGGCTATGGCTACACCTTC.

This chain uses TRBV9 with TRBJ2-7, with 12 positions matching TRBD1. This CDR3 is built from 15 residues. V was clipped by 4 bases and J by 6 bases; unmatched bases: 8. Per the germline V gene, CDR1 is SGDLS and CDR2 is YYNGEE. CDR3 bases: TGTGCCAGCAGCCCCCTGGGACAGGGGGCCCCCGAGCAGTACTTC. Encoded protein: CASSPLGQGAPEQYF.

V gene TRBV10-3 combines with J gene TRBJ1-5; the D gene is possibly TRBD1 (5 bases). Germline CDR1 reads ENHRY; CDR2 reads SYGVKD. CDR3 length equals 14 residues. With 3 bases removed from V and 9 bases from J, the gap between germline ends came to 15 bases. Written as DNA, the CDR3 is TGTGCCATCAGTGATGGGGGGAAGATTGGGCCCCAGCATTTT. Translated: CAISDGGKIGPQHF.

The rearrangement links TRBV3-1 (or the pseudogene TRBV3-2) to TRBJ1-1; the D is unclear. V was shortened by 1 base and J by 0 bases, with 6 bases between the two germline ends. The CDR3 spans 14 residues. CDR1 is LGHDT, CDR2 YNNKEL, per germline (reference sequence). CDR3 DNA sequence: TGTGCCAGCAGCCAAGTAGACATGAACACTGAAGCTTTCTTT. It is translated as CASSQVDMNTEAFF.

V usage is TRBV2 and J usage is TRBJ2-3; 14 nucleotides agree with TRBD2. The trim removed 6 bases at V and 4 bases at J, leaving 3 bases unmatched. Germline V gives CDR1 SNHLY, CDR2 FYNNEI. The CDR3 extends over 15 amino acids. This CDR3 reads CASSGTSGRADTQYF. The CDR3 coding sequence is TGTGCCAGCAGCGGGACTAGCGGGAGAGCAGATACGCAGTATTTT.

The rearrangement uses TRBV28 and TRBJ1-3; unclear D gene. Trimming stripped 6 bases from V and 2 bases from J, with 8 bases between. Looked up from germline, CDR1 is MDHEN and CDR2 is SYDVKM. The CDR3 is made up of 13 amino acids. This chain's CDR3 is CASRLTAGNTIYF. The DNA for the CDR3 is TGTGCCAGCAGGCTTACAGCTGGAAACACCATATATTTT.

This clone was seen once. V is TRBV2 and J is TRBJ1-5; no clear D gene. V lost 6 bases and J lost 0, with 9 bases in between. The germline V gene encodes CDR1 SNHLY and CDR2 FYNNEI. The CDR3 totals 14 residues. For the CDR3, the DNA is TGTGCCAGCAGCCGTTCCTATAGCAATCAGCCCCAGCATTTT. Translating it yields CASSRSYSNQPQHF.

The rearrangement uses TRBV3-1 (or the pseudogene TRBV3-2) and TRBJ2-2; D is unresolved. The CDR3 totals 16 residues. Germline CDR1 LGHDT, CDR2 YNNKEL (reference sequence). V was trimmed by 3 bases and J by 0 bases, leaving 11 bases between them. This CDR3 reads CASSHRSAPNTGELFF. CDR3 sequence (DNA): TGTGCCAGCAGCCATCGTTCAGCGCCGAACACCGGGGAGCTGTTTTTT.

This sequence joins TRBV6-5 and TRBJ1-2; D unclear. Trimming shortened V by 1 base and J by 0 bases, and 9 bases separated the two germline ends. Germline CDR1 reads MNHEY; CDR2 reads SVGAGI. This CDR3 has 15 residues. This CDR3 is CASSYWVGANYGYTF. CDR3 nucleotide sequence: TGTGCCAGCAGTTACTGGGTCGGGGCTAACTATGGCTACACCTTC.

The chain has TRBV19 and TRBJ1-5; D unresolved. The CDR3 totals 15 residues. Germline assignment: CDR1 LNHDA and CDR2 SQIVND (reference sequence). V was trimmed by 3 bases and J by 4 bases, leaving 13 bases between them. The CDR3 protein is CASSMLKDGNQPQHF. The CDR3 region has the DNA TGTGCCAGTAGTATGCTGAAAGACGGGAATCAGCCCCAGCATTTT.

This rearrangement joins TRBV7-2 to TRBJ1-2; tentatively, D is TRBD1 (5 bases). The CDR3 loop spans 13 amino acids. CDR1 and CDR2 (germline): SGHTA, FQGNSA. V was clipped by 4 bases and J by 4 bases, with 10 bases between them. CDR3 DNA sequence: TGTGCCAGCAGCTCACAGGTTATCTATGGCTACACCTTC. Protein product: CASSSQVIYGYTF.

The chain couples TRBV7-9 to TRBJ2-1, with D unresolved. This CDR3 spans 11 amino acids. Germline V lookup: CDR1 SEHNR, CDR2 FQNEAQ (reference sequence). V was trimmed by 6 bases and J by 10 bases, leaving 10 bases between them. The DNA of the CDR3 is TGTGCCAGCAGTCCGTCGGAGGAGCAGTTCTTC. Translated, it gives CASSPSEEQFF.

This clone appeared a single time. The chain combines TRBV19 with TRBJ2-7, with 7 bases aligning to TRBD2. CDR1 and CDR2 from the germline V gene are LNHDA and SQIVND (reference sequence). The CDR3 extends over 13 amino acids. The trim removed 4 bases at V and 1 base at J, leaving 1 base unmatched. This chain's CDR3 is CASSKAGSYEQYF. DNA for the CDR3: TGTGCCAGTAGTAAAGCGGGATCCTACGAGCAGTACTTC.

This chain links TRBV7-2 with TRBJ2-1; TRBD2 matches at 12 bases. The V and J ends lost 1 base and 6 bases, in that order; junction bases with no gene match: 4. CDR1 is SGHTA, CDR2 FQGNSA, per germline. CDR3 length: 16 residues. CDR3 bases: TGTGCCAGCAGCTTAGAGGCTAGCGGGGGGGCCAATGAGCAGTTCTTC. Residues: CASSLEASGGANEQFF.

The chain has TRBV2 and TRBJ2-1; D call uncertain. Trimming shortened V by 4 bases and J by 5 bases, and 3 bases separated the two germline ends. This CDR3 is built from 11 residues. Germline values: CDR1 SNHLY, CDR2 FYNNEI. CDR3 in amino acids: CASSGHNEQFF. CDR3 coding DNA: TGTGCCAGCAGTGGGCACAATGAGCAGTTCTTC.